The rows below give T cell receptor beta chains drawn from one sample of a study of beta chain features in type 1 diabetes. Profiled with immunoSEQ multiplex PCR; TCRdb holds only in-frame clones, not every one. The sample gives around 25,000 clones, roughly two thirds of which show up once; around 4% is in the top ten. The material sequenced was Tregs from blood. These receptor sequences come from a man aged 18 to 29 with type 1 diabetes. CDR3s include the opening cysteine and the closing phenylalanine or tryptophan. Fields, in order: CDR3 DNA, CDR3 protein, J gene, D gene, V gene, clone size. The D gene is left open where the match is weak. Clone size, where shown, is once, few, many, or a class for clones that have expanded.

CDR3nt: TGTGCCAGCAGCCCCGACAGGATCAAGCGGGAGGGCGGAGATACGCAGTATTTT; CDR3aa: CASSPDRIKREGGDTQYF; j_gene: TRBJ2-3; d_gene: TRBD2; v_gene: TRBV13; abundance: .
CDR3nt: TGTGCCAGCCCGAGGACAGGGGAAGGAGAGACCCAGTACTTC; CDR3aa: CASPRTGEGETQYF; j_gene: TRBJ2-5; d_gene: TRBD1; v_gene: TRBV7-9; abundance: .
CDR3nt: TGCGCCAGCAGCCGAACGGGGACAGGGAGCGATGAGCAGTTCTTC; CDR3aa: CASSRTGTGSDEQFF; j_gene: TRBJ2-1; d_gene: TRBD1; v_gene: TRBV4-1; abundance: .
CDR3nt: TGTGCCAGCTTAGGCCCTGCCTCCAGGGAGCAGTTCTTC; CDR3aa: CASLGPASREQFF; j_gene: TRBJ2-1; d_gene: .; v_gene: TRBV6-1; abundance: .
CDR3nt: TGTGCCAGCAGCTTCCGGGTCCAAGAGACCCAGTACTTC; CDR3aa: CASSFRVQETQYF; j_gene: TRBJ2-5; d_gene: .; v_gene: TRBV7-7; abundance: .
CDR3nt: TGCGCCAGCAGCTTGGGCGGGAGTAGCACAGATACGCAGTATTTT; CDR3aa: CASSLGGSSTDTQYF; j_gene: TRBJ2-3; d_gene: TRBD2; v_gene: TRBV5-1; abundance: .
CDR3nt: TGTGCCTCAAGGGGGACTAGCGTCTACAATGAGCAGTTCTTC; CDR3aa: CASRGTSVYNEQFF; j_gene: TRBJ2-1; d_gene: TRBD2; v_gene: TRBV30; abundance: .
CDR3nt: TGTGCCAGCAGCTTCCACACGGGGGGAGATCGGTTCTTC; CDR3aa: CASSFHTGGDRFF; j_gene: TRBJ2-1; d_gene: TRBD2; v_gene: TRBV7-2; abundance: .
CDR3nt: TGTGCCAGCAGTCGGACAGTTACTGAAGCTTTCTTT; CDR3aa: CASSRTVTEAFF; j_gene: TRBJ1-1; d_gene: .; v_gene: TRBV7-9; abundance: .
CDR3nt: TGCGCCAGCAGCCTCGGCACTGAAGCTTTCTTT; CDR3aa: CASSLGTEAFF; j_gene: TRBJ1-1; d_gene: .; v_gene: TRBV5-1; abundance: few
CDR3nt: TGTGCCAGCAGGAGCGGGAGGTTAGATACGCAGTATTTT; CDR3aa: CASRSGRLDTQYF; j_gene: TRBJ2-3; d_gene: TRBD2; v_gene: TRBV27; abundance: .
CDR3nt: TGTGCCTGGAGTGGACTAGCGTTCCCCTACGAGCAGTACTTC; CDR3aa: CAWSGLAFPYEQYF; j_gene: TRBJ2-7; d_gene: TRBD2; v_gene: TRBV30; abundance: .
CDR3nt: TGTGCCAGCAGAACCTTTACCGGGACAGGGGCATACGAGCAGTACTTC; CDR3aa: CASRTFTGTGAYEQYF; j_gene: TRBJ2-7; d_gene: TRBD1; v_gene: TRBV6-6; abundance: .
CDR3nt: TGTGCCAGCAGCTTAGATCCGGGACTAGCGGGGGGGACCACCTACGAGCAGTACTTC; CDR3aa: CASSLDPGLAGGTTYEQYF; j_gene: TRBJ2-7; d_gene: TRBD2; v_gene: TRBV7-2; abundance: .
CDR3nt: TGTGCCAGCCGAGAGGGACAGGGAGATGGCTACACCTTC; CDR3aa: CASREGQGDGYTF; j_gene: TRBJ1-2; d_gene: TRBD1; v_gene: TRBV18; abundance: .
CDR3nt: TGTGCCAGCAGCTTAAACTCGGGGGAAAAACTGTTTTTT; CDR3aa: CASSLNSGEKLFF; j_gene: TRBJ1-4; d_gene: .; v_gene: TRBV7-9; abundance: .
CDR3nt: TGTGCCAGCAGTATCGGCTCCTACAATGAGCAGTTCTTC; CDR3aa: CASSIGSYNEQFF; j_gene: TRBJ2-1; d_gene: .; v_gene: TRBV7-9; abundance: .
CDR3nt: TGTGCCAGCAGCACCGGACAGGGAGGTTATGGCTACACCTTC; CDR3aa: CASSTGQGGYGYTF; j_gene: TRBJ1-2; d_gene: TRBD1; v_gene: TRBV7-8; abundance: .
CDR3nt: TGTGCCACCAGCCGTTACGGACTAGCGGGGGGATTGGCCGGGGAGCTGTTTTTT; CDR3aa: CATSRYGLAGGLAGELFF; j_gene: TRBJ2-2; d_gene: TRBD2; v_gene: TRBV15; abundance: .
CDR3nt: TGTGCCAGCTCACCGAGAGGAAATCAGCCCCAGCATTTT; CDR3aa: CASSPRGNQPQHF; j_gene: TRBJ1-5; d_gene: .; v_gene: TRBV18; abundance: once
CDR3nt: TGCGCCAGCAGCTTTGGACAGGGGGCGCTTCTACAGTATTTT; CDR3aa: CASSFGQGALLQYF; j_gene: TRBJ2-3; d_gene: TRBD1; v_gene: TRBV5-1; abundance: .
CDR3nt: TGTGCCATCAGCCATTTAGGACAGGGAGGTTCAGAGACCCAGTACTTC; CDR3aa: CAISHLGQGGSETQYF; j_gene: TRBJ2-5; d_gene: TRBD1; v_gene: TRBV10-3; abundance: .
CDR3nt: TGCGCCAGCTCTCGCGGACAAAAGGCCACAGATACGCAGTATTTT; CDR3aa: CASSRGQKATDTQYF; j_gene: TRBJ2-3; d_gene: .; v_gene: TRBV10-1; abundance: .
CDR3nt: TGTGCCAGCAGCAGAACGGGGGAAGGAGTCTACGAGCAGTACTTC; CDR3aa: CASSRTGEGVYEQYF; j_gene: TRBJ2-7; d_gene: .; v_gene: TRBV27; abundance: .
CDR3nt: TGCGCCAGCAGCTTGGAAGGAGGGCCCTACAATGAGCAGTTCTTC; CDR3aa: CASSLEGGPYNEQFF; j_gene: TRBJ2-1; d_gene: .; v_gene: TRBV5-1; abundance: few
CDR3nt: TGTGCCAGCAGTTTTTTTGGAACCGTAGGGGCATATGGCTACACCTTC; CDR3aa: CASSFFGTVGAYGYTF; j_gene: TRBJ1-2; d_gene: .; v_gene: TRBV27; abundance: once
CDR3nt: TGTGCCAGCAGCTTAACGGGGTACAATGAGCAGTTCTTC; CDR3aa: CASSLTGYNEQFF; j_gene: TRBJ2-1; d_gene: .; v_gene: TRBV5-6; abundance: .
CDR3nt: TGTGCCAGCAGCTTAAGGCTACTAGGACAGGGGGGAGAGACCCAGTACTTC; CDR3aa: CASSLRLLGQGGETQYF; j_gene: TRBJ2-5; d_gene: TRBD1; v_gene: TRBV11-2; abundance: .